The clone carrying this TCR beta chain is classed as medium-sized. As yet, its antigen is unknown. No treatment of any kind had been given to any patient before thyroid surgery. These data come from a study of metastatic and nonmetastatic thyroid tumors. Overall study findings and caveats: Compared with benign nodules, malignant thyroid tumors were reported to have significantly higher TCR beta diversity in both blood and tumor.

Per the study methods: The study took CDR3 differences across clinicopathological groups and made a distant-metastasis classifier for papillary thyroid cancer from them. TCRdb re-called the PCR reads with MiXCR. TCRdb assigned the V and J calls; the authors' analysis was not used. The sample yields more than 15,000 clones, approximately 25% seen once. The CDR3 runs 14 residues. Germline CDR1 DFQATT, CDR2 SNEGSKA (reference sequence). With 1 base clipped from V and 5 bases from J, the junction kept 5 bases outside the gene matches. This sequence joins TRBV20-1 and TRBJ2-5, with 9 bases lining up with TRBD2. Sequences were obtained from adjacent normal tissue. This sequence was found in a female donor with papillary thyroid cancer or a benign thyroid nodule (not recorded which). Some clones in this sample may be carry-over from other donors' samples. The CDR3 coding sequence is TGCAGTGCTAGAGGCGGGGGGGCGGAGGAGACCCAGTACTTC. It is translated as CSARGGGAEETQYF.